The 7 T cell receptor beta chains below come from one sample, sequenced in a study of T cells in Graves' hyperthyroidism and ophthalmopathy. It was RNA transcripts that yielded the amplified TCR beta CDR3 regions. When the TCR CDR3 underwent first-round RT-PCR, the HTBI primer set was used. TCRdb re-derived calls from the multiplex PCR reads in MiXCR, one entry per CDR3 protein. The table lists 200,000 to 250,000 distinct CDR3 sequences, 16% of them singletons. Source material: blood. The receptors come from a woman aged 18 to 35 with Graves' ophthalmopathy.

This clonotype showed up many times. The chain links TRBV11-2 to TRBJ1-1; 7 positions agree with TRBD1. The CDR3 extends over 15 amino acids. CDR1 and CDR2 from the germline V gene are SGHAT and FQNNGV. V was clipped by 0 bases and J by 5 bases; unmatched bases: 6. CDR3 bases: TGTGCCAGCAGCTTAGAGGGGACAGTGGGAACTGAAGCTTTCTTT. Translated, it gives CASSLEGTVGTEAFF.

J is TRBJ1-2 and V is TRBV7-9; D is perhaps TRBD1 (5 bases). The V gene's germline CDR1 is SEHNR and CDR2 FQNEAQ (reference sequence). The CDR3 has 15 residues. V dropped 5 bases and J dropped 0 bases, with 13 bases sitting between them. The CDR3 bases are TGTGCCAGCAGCCGACCCGGGGCAGCTAACTATGGCTACACCTTC. Its translation: CASSRPGAANYGYTF.

A remark on this clonotype: A junction boundary mismatches the germline segment, possibly from a read error. V usage is TRBV7-9 and J usage is TRBJ2-5, with 12 positions matching TRBD2. The CDR3 is 16 residues long. The germline V gene encodes CDR1 SEHNR and CDR2 FQNEAQ (reference sequence). The CDR3 spells CASSSTSGGIQDTQYF. CDR3 DNA sequence: TGTGCCAGCAGCTCTACTAGCGGGGGGATACAAGATACCCAGTACTTC.

This clonotype was seen many times. The chain is built from TRBV5-8 and TRBJ1-1; TRBD1 might be the D (6 bases). V lost 1 base, J lost 5 bases, and 12 bases lay in between. The CDR3 consists of 14 residues. From germline, CDR1 is SGHTS and CDR2 YDEGEE. CDR3 bases: TGTGCCAGCAGCTTGAGAGGGGGTGATACTGAAGCTTTCTTT. The encoded protein is CASSLRGGDTEAFF.

This clonotype turned up a few times. The chain combines TRBV11-1 with TRBJ2-1, with TRBD2 matching over 14 bases. Trimming took 5 bases from V and 6 from J; bases not matched to a gene: 9. The germline V gene has CDR1 SGHAT and CDR2 FQDESV (reference sequence). CDR3 size: 17 residues. The CDR3 loop reads CASSPVGTSGSPNEQFF. For the CDR3, the DNA is TGTGCCAGCAGCCCAGTGGGGACTAGCGGGAGTCCCAATGAGCAGTTCTTC.

This clonotype was counted many times. The CDR3 bases are TGTGCCAGTAGTATAGGGAGCTCCTACGAGCAGTACTTC. It specifies CASSIGSSYEQYF. The chain combines TRBV19 with TRBJ2-7; D unclear. V lost 1 base and J lost 0, with 4 bases in between. CDR3 length: 13 residues. Germline CDR1 is LNHDA and CDR2 is SQIVND (reference sequence).

This clonotype has a handful of counts. This chain links TRBV6-1 with TRBJ1-4; TRBD1 agrees at 9 bases. This CDR3 comprises 14 residues. With V trimmed by 6 bases and J by 7 bases, 6 bases remained unmatched. CDR1 is MNHNS and CDR2 is SASEGT in the germline V gene. Here the CDR3 reads CASSHRGRGEKLFF. The DNA of the CDR3 is TGTGCCAGCAGCCACAGGGGGCGAGGTGAAAAACTGTTTTTT.